This T cell receptor beta chain is from a study of T cells in Graves' hyperthyroidism and ophthalmopathy. The study, taken as a whole, reports: Onset of ophthalmopathy came a median 6.5 months after the model predicted it.

Germline values: CDR1 DFQATT, CDR2 SNEGSKA (reference sequence). The CDR3 runs to 11 residues. Trimming took off 6 bases at V and 2 bases at J, with 8 bases between the two ends. This clonotype occurred many times. What it recognizes is unknown. RNA transcripts provided the source from which TCR beta CDR3 regions were amplified. A set of HTBI primers served as the primers for a first-round RT-PCR of the TCR CDR3. Via MiXCR, TCRdb re-called the multiplex PCR reads, giving one row per CDR3 protein. The sample yields roughly 700,000 distinct CDR3 sequences, about 14% seen once. No progression to ophthalmopathy during 18 months of follow-up defined stable disease. Diagnosis of hyperthyroidism was new in patients aged 18 to 65, and its duration was under 2 months.

The sequence came from a woman aged 18-35 years with Graves' hyperthyroidism. The chain employs TRBV20-1 and TRBJ2-7; the D is unclear. Material for sequencing was blood. The CDR3 DNA is TGCAGTGCGATGCAACCCTACGAGCAGTACTTC. Translated, it gives CSAMQPYEQYF.